The sequence of this T cell receptor (beta chain) was determined in a study of shared clonotypes between healthy human individuals (dated by TCRdb to 2020 to 2022). The study in broad terms: The cohort included a few men and two women between 18 and 49 years of age. To estimate repertoire size and how much clonotype sharing occurs between individuals, the study deeply sequenced the blood TCR repertoires of 4 to 6 healthy adults. Between about 0.94 and 8.9 billion PBMCs per donor were obtained by leukapheresis. For each donor, CD4 naive and CD4 memory were each run on three plates, CD8 naive on two plates, and CD8 memory on one plate. To increase sequencing depth and limit assay-specific biases, TCR repertoire library preparation and sequencing were carried out by different laboratories using diverse techniques. Summary of the overall study and its limitations: Pairwise subsampling indicated that sequencing depth was expected to affect the degree of clonotype sharing among donors. Incomplete sequencing was indicated by rarefaction of sorted-subset datasets, despite the large sequencing depth. Larger estimated clonotype richness was generally found for naive subsets than for memory subsets. Sampling was limited to blood, and TCR repertoires in tissue likely differ from TCR repertoires in blood. When a few donors were compared, the shared fraction of clonotypes was about 5.2% for naive CD4, more than 3% for naive CD8, 2% to 2.5% for memory CD4, and 0.3% to 0.5% for memory CD8. Because the study included only a small number of donors, the genetic and exposure-history diversity represented was limited. Compared with non-shared clonotypes, clonotypes shared by all four sorted-subset donors had higher generation probabilities.

CD8 naive samples were CD45RO-negative cells positively selected for CCR7, giving a CD45RA+CCR7+ population that excluded TemRA cells. Donors were healthy HIV-negative adults with no recently reported acute infections or vaccinations. Every donor was a Caucasian adult living in Nashville, Tennessee, USA. After blood collection by leukapheresis, PBMCs were isolated using Ficoll-Histopaque density gradient centrifugation and then cryopreserved in the vapor phase of liquid nitrogen. Analytical flow cytometry was used to check the purity and quantity of every magnetically sorted T cell population. Each sorted fraction had its genomic DNA isolated and then quantified by UV absorbance on a Nanodrop 2000c. Using the deep immunoSEQ assay, TCR CDR3 regions were amplified from genomic DNA by multiplex PCR. For each cell subset, the extracted genomic DNA was distributed evenly across all wells of several immunoSEQ 96-well plates, and each plate served as one replicate. For sorted subsets, each replicate PCR was loaded with 200 to 250 ng genomic DNA, equivalent to 30,000 or so T cell genomes. Purified libraries were measured with a Qubit 3.0 fluorometer, size-checked on a Bioanalyzer 2100, and measured again with the KAPA Library Quantification kit. A separate single-read 150-cycle Illumina NextSeq 550 flow cell was used to sequence each immunoSEQ 96-well plate. Per the source publication's procedure: The immunoSEQ output contained only junctional sequences without quality scores, so filtering could not match that applied to full-length reads. To assign V/J genes and CDR3, sequences were annotated using PyIR, a Python wrapper for IgBLAST v1.9, with IMGT germline references. Reads were filtered out if the reads had weak V/J assignments (E-value above 1e-6), no CDR3, stop codons, out-of-frame junctions, or ambiguous translated residues. V3J clonotypes were defined as sequences sharing the same inferred V gene, J gene, and CDR3 amino acid sequence. Percentage overlap between repertoires was calculated by dividing the number of shared unique clonotypes by the size of the smaller repertoire. Three approaches were used to assess repertoire richness: RTK rarefaction, the Chao1 estimator, and Recon v2.1 estimates of unobserved clonotypes. OLGA was used to compute generation probabilities for all TCRbeta clonotypes that the gDNA method yielded from a handful of donors. Here the immuneACCESS table is served through TCRdb, limited to in-frame sequences with V and J called. Missing clones are a known gap in these copies; in checked studies unresolved V genes cover under half, and the rest lacks a known reason. D and trimming come from the DNA, and the V and J calls and clone size come from that table. This sample lists some 2 million clones; about 95% were detected once. More than 0.95% of the sample is taken by the ten largest.

As concerns this clone: Its recognized antigen is unknown. Base qualities are not provided; no much larger clone lies one nucleotide away.

This clonotype was sampled from a man younger than 35 in good health. The material sequenced was naive CD8+ T cells sorted from blood. The label giving this sample's cell subset or site can be read as: CD45RA+CCR7+.

The CDR3 has the sequence CASSLAGFFQPQHF. The DNA sequence is given as TGTGCCAGCAGCTTAGCGGGCTTCTTTCAGCCCCAGCATTTT. The chain is made from TRBV27 and TRBJ1-5; a confident D gene designation cannot be given. V is shortened by 6 bases, J by 6 bases, and the region joining them spans 15 bases. The germline V gene (reference sequence) yields MNHEY for CDR1 and SMNVEV for CDR2. From its cysteine to its phenylalanine, the CDR3 spans 14 amino acids. The DNA shown is the 42-base CDR3, in frame from base 1.